Listed below are T cell receptor beta chains from one sample, sequenced in a study of cytomegalovirus exposure and HLA in healthy donors. Some clones are missing from TCRdb's copy, which holds only in-frame ones; the method was immunoSEQ multiplex PCR. Among hundreds of thousands of clones, 75% to 90% were seen once, and the ten largest hold about 6%. The sequenced sample was PBMCs. All receptors come from a woman between 18 and 29 years old in good health and CMV-seronegative. CDR3s include the opening cysteine and the closing phenylalanine or tryptophan. Fields, in order: D gene, clone size, J gene, V gene, CDR3 protein, CDR3 DNA. D genes are given only for firm matches. Rows give clone size only sometimes, using once, few, many, or a class for an expanded clone.

>TRBD1|NA|TRBJ1-2|TRBV6-6
CASSAGQGRFGYTF
TGTGCCAGCAGCGCTGGACAGGGCCGTTTTGGATACACCTTC
>NA|NA|TRBJ1-1|TRBV5-1
CASSAFAGTPNTEAFF
TGCGCCAGCAGCGCTTTTGCCGGGACACCTAACACTGAAGCTTTCTTT
>TRBD1|NA|TRBJ1-2|TRBV6-6
CASRVPDREDGYTF
TGTGCCAGCAGAGTCCCGGACAGGGAGGATGGCTACACCTTC
>NA|NA|TRBJ1-2|TRBV25-1
CASSGVGYGYTF
TGTGCCAGCAGTGGGGTAGGGTATGGCTACACCTTC
>NA|NA|TRBJ2-3|TRBV27
CASSLGTLFPSTDTQYF
TGTGCCAGCAGTCTCGGGACTCTATTTCCTAGCACAGATACGCAGTATTTT
>NA|few|TRBJ1-1|TRBV15
CATSPGSGGRTEAFF
TGTGCCACCAGCCCAGGCTCCGGGGGACGGACTGAAGCTTTCTTT
>NA|NA|TRBJ2-3|TRBV28
CASSLSRGTDTQYF
TGTGCCAGCAGTTTATCGCGGGGCACAGATACGCAGTATTTT
>TRBD1|NA|TRBJ1-4|TRBV2
CASSLDRGGSRTNEKLFF
TGTGCCAGCAGTCTAGACAGGGGTGGATCACGAACTAATGAAAAACTGTTTTTT
>NA|NA|TRBJ2-2|TRBV28
CASSLRGFNTGELFF
TGTGCCAGCAGTTTGCGGGGCTTTAACACCGGGGAGCTGTTTTTT
>NA|NA|TRBJ1-5|TRBV19
CASSIRGAIRDQPQHF
TGTGCCAGTAGTATTCGGGGGGCTATCCGGGATCAGCCCCAGCATTTT